This is a list of T cell receptor beta chains from one sample in a study of blood T cells in healthy people across ages. TCRdb re-analysed the 5' RACE reads in MiXCR, keeping a single row per CDR3 protein. This sample has about 1,500,000 distinct CDR3 sequences, with approximately 30% found just once. The sequencing input was blood. The receptors were gathered from a woman between 25 and 40 years old in good health. Both conserved end residues are part of each CDR3. A D gene is named only where the DNA matches it firmly. Only some rows state a clone size, as once, few, many or a class for expanded clones.

j_call d_call v_call clone_size cdr3_aa cdr3_nt
TRBJ2-3 TRBD2 TRBV28 NA CASSPQYSGGDPDTQYF TGTGCCAGCAGTCCCCAATACAGCGGGGGGGACCCAGATACGCAGTATTTT
TRBJ2-2 NA TRBV7-9 NA CASSLRPPTSNTGERFF TGTGCCAGCAGCTTACGGCCCCCCACCTCGAACACCGGGGAGCGGTTTTTT
TRBJ2-1 TRBD2 TRBV2 many CASKTAGPYNEQFF TGTGCCAGCAAGACAGCGGGACCCTACAATGAGCAGTTCTTC
TRBJ1-4 NA TRBV9 few CASSPTFDRNNEKLFF TGTGCCAGCAGCCCCACATTCGACAGGAATAATGAAAAACTGTTTTTT
TRBJ1-4 NA TRBV11-2 NA CASSAAGATNEKLFF TGTGCCAGCAGCGCGGCGGGTGCAACTAATGAAAAACTGTTTTTT
TRBJ2-6 NA TRBV3-1 NA CASSLYRPSSGANVLTF TGTGCCAGCAGTCTTTACAGGCCCTCCTCTGGGGCCAACGTCCTGACTTTC
TRBJ2-7 NA TRBV10-3 NA CAISESEGNEQYF TGTGCCATCAGTGAGTCGGAGGGGAATGAGCAGTACTTC
TRBJ2-5 NA TRBV20-1 many CSLGVTETQYF TGCAGTCTAGGAGTAACGGAGACCCAGTACTTC
TRBJ1-1 NA TRBV2 NA CASTRTLGSTEAFF TGTGCCAGCACGAGGACCCTGGGGAGCACTGAAGCTTTCTTT
TRBJ2-7 TRBD1 TRBV15 many CATSRGQGESREQYF TGTGCCACCAGCAGAGGACAGGGTGAATCGAGAGAGCAGTACTTC
TRBJ2-7 NA TRBV20-1 NA CSAGGGGINEQYF TGCAGTGCTGGAGGGGGGGGTATCAATGAGCAGTACTTC
TRBJ2-1 NA TRBV5-1 NA CASSLDGGVTNEQFF TGCGCCAGCAGCTTAGACGGAGGGGTTACCAATGAGCAGTTCTTC
TRBJ2-2 NA TRBV28 NA CASSFRTVGELFF TGTGCCAGCAGTTTTAGGACTGTGGGGGAGCTGTTTTTT
TRBJ2-5 TRBD2 TRBV20-1 many CSARRAGGLQETQYF TGCAGTGCCCGCCGAGCGGGAGGACTCCAAGAGACCCAGTACTTC
TRBJ2-5 TRBD1 TRBV29-1 NA CSVWGVGTGYGQYF TGCAGCGTGTGGGGTGTAGGGACAGGGTACGGGCAGTACTTC
TRBJ2-5 NA TRBV30 NA CAWGTQGPQETQYF TGTGCCTGGGGTACCCAGGGTCCCCAAGAGACCCAGTACTTC
TRBJ2-7 NA TRBV7-9 NA CASKGSTSYEQYF TGTGCCAGCAAAGGGTCGACTTCCTACGAGCAGTACTTC
TRBJ2-1 TRBD1 TRBV5-5 many CASSRRQGSGNEQFF TGTGCCAGCAGTCGCCGACAGGGTTCAGGGAATGAGCAGTTCTTC
TRBJ2-1 NA TRBV7-2 few CASSLTLSGNEQFF TGTGCCAGCAGCTTAACCCTATCGGGCAATGAGCAGTTCTTC
TRBJ2-5 NA TRBV5-1 NA CASISVAGETQYF TGCGCCAGCATCAGTGTGGCGGGAGAGACCCAGTACTTC
TRBJ2-5 NA TRBV11-2 once CASSLDGVVGNLYF TGTGCCAGCAGCTTAGACGGGGTGGTTGGCAACCTGTACTTC
TRBJ1-1 NA TRBV4-2 NA CASGQGGGRGGYTEAFF TGTGCCAGCGGCCAAGGAGGCGGCAGGGGTGGTTACACTGAAGCTTTCTTT
TRBJ2-5 TRBD2 TRBV20-1 many CSASPLAGSGQETQYF TGCAGTGCTAGCCCTCTAGCGGGGTCTGGCCAAGAGACCCAGTACTTC
TRBJ2-3 NA TRBV9 NA CASSPRVNTDTQYF TGTGCCAGCAGCCCACGGGTCAACACAGATACGCAGTATTTT
TRBJ1-1 NA TRBV5-1 NA CASSLEEVPNTEAFF TGCGCCAGCAGCTTGGAGGAGGTTCCGAACACTGAAGCCTTCTTT
TRBJ1-2 TRBD1 TRBV20-1 NA CSARPRTGRGYGYTF TGCAGTGCTAGACCGCGGACAGGGAGAGGGTATGGCTACACCTTC
TRBJ2-1 NA TRBV7-2 few CASSSRRGRGPNEQFF TGTGCCAGCAGCAGTAGGCGGGGAAGGGGGCCCAATGAGCAGTTCTTC
TRBJ2-1 TRBD1 TRBV29-1 NA CSVGQGFNEQFF TGCAGCGTGGGACAGGGTTTCAATGAGCAGTTCTTC
TRBJ2-3 NA TRBV7-9 many CASSLGGSGTSTDTQYF TGTGCCAGCAGCTTAGGTGGGAGCGGAACTAGCACAGATACGCAGTATTTT
TRBJ2-7 NA TRBV6-6 many CASSYVGQRYEQYF TGTGCCAGCAGTTATGTGGGACAACGCTACGAGCAGTACTTC
TRBJ2-7 NA TRBV7-9 NA CASSLGSGRGDVYEQYF TGTGCCAGCAGCTTGGGGTCGGGCAGGGGTGATGTCTACGAGCAGTACTTC
TRBJ2-3 NA TRBV5-1 few CASSLTTITGRDTQYF TGCGCCAGCAGCTTAACTACAATAACAGGGAGAGATACGCAGTATTTT
TRBJ2-7 TRBD1 TRBV10-3 many CAIGYGTDAYEQYF TGTGCCATCGGTTACGGGACAGATGCCTACGAGCAGTACTTC
TRBJ2-1 TRBD1 TRBV6-5 few CASSSRTGGGEQFF TGTGCCAGCAGTTCCCGGACAGGGGGTGGTGAGCAGTTCTTC
TRBJ1-5 NA TRBV6-2/TRBV6-3 few CASRHDSNQPQHF TGTGCCAGCAGGCACGATAGCAATCAGCCCCAGCATTTT
TRBJ2-1 NA TRBV2 few CASSERRTLLYNEQFF TGTGCCAGCAGTGAGAGGCGGACACTGCTTTACAATGAGCAGTTCTTC
TRBJ2-3 NA TRBV29-1 NA CSVAAPEGTQYF TGCAGCGTTGCCGCTCCAGAGGGTACGCAGTATTTT
TRBJ2-3 NA TRBV5-1 NA CASSPYRTNTDTQYF TGCGCCAGCAGCCCCTACCGGACCAACACAGATACGCAGTATTTT
TRBJ1-2 TRBD1 TRBV6-5 many CASSYTDRGDYGYTF TGTGCCAGCAGTTACACGGACAGGGGGGACTATGGCTACACCTTC
TRBJ2-1 NA TRBV20-1 few CSARDDVEQFF TGCAGTGCTAGAGATGACGTTGAGCAGTTCTTC
TRBJ2-7 NA TRBV2 NA CASRRQVSSYNEQYF TGTGCCAGCAGACGACAGGTGAGCTCCTACAATGAGCAGTACTTC
TRBJ2-3 TRBD1 TRBV5-4 many CASTDRDTDTQYF TGTGCCAGCACCGACAGGGACACAGATACGCAGTATTTT
TRBJ1-5 TRBD1 TRBV4-1 NA CASSQRPRGPNQPQHF TGCGCCAGCAGCCAACGACCCAGGGGGCCAAATCAGCCCCAGCATTTT
TRBJ2-5 TRBD2 TRBV5-1 many CASSPTGTILETQYF TGCGCCAGCAGCCCGACCGGGACTATCCTTGAGACCCAGTACTTC
TRBJ2-1 TRBD1 TRBV11-1 NA CASSPIDRGHNERFF TGTGCCAGCAGCCCCATTGACAGGGGGCACAATGAGCGGTTCTTC
TRBJ1-1 NA TRBV14 once CASSQETGGWGTEAFF TGTGCCAGCAGCCAAGAAACGGGGGGCTGGGGCACTGAAGCTTTCTTT
TRBJ2-1 NA TRBV7-3 NA CASSLGFGDYNEQFF TGTGCCAGCAGCTTAGGGTTCGGCGACTACAATGAGCAGTTCTTC
TRBJ2-1 TRBD2 TRBV20-1 NA CSARIRLAGSSYNEQFF TGCAGTGCTAGGATTCGACTAGCGGGGAGCTCCTACAATGAGCAGTTCTTC
TRBJ1-5 NA TRBV12-3/TRBV12-4 few CASSLEQGRGQASSRPQHF TGTGCCAGCAGTTTAGAGCAAGGAAGAGGGCAGGCCTCTTCTCGGCCCCAGCATTTT
TRBJ2-1 TRBD2 TRBV20-1 NA CSARGTSGHNEQFF TGCAGTGCTAGGGGGACTAGCGGTCACAATGAGCAGTTCTTC
TRBJ2-3 TRBD2 TRBV9 few CASSVEGRGATDTQYF TGTGCCAGCAGCGTAGAGGGGCGGGGGGCTACAGATACGCAGTATTTT
TRBJ1-5 NA TRBV27 few CASSLTGSVGYSNQPQHF TGTGCCAGCAGTTTAACTGGGTCGGTGGGGTATAGTAATCAGCCCCAGCATTTT
TRBJ2-7 TRBD2 TRBV4-2 many CASSQGLAGIYEQYF TGTGCCAGCAGCCAAGGGTTAGCGGGGATCTACGAGCAGTACTTC
TRBJ2-7 NA TRBV7-3 once CASSLNSRAGTSSEQYF TGTGCCAGCAGCTTAAACTCAAGGGCAGGGACCAGCTCCGAGCAGTACTTC
TRBJ2-1 NA TRBV29-1 few CSVEDQAGSYNEQFF TGCAGCGTTGAAGATCAGGCTGGCTCCTACAATGAGCAGTTCTTC
TRBJ2-5 NA TRBV7-9 many CASSWVGVQETQYF TGTGCCAGCAGCTGGGTTGGGGTCCAAGAGACCCAGTACTTC
TRBJ2-1 NA TRBV18 many CASSPSVSSYNEQFF TGTGCCAGCTCACCTAGCGTAAGCTCCTACAATGAGCAGTTCTTC